The 23 T cell receptor beta chains presented below share a single source sample, sequenced in a study of blood T cell repertoires in COVID-19. The protocol was immunoSEQ multiplex PCR, while the TCRdb copy is restricted to in-frame clones and leaves out a portion. The sample includes about 80,000 clones, less than 90% of them seen just once. The sequenced sample was peripheral blood. These TCRs come from a man aged 45-65 years with acute or convalescent COVID-19.

V usage is TRBV6-6 and J usage is TRBJ2-6, with D perhaps TRBD2 (5 bases). Trimming pared 4 bases from V and 1 base from J, leaving 11 bases between. The germline V gene encodes CDR1 MNHNY and CDR2 SVGAGI (reference sequence). CDR3 length: 16 residues. The CDR3 here is CASSLEGLSGANVLTF. In DNA form, the CDR3 reads TGTGCCAGCAGTTTAGAGGGATTATCTGGGGCCAACGTCCTGACTTTC.

CDR3 residues: CASSYPGGEQFF. CDR3 bases: TGTGCCAGCAGCTACCCGGGGGGTGAGCAGTTCTTC. V gene TRBV5-4 combines with J gene TRBJ2-1, with 7 bases matching TRBD2. V shed 3 bases, J shed 9 bases, and the junction held 3 bases outside the gene matches. Germline V CDR1 and CDR2: SGHNT, YYREEE (reference sequence). CDR3 size: 12 residues.

This clone turned up a few times. This chain joins TRBV14 and TRBJ2-7; D may be TRBD1 (6 bases). V was shortened by 6 bases and J by 2 bases, with 35 bases between the two germline ends. Germline CDR1 and CDR2: SGHDN and FVKESK. The CDR3 runs 21 residues. In DNA, the CDR3 is TGTGCCAGCAGTCCCATTCTATCGACAGGCCTAAGGGGCTGGGGAACCTACGAGCAGTACTTC. Protein: CASSPILSTGLRGWGTYEQYF.

As for this clone: Other nucleotide sequences in the sample specify the same CDR3. The chain couples TRBV18 to TRBJ1-2, with a tentative D call TRBD1 (6 bases). Germline CDR1 reads KGHSH; CDR2 reads LQKENI. Trimming took off 3 bases at V and 3 bases at J, with 14 bases between the two ends. The CDR3 loop spans 15 amino acids. The CDR3 loop reads CASSPGGQGDYGYTF. Here the CDR3 DNA reads TGTGCCAGCTCACCCGGGGGGCAGGGAGACTATGGCTACACCTTC.

This clone was picked up a small number of times. For the CDR3, the DNA is TGTGCCAGCAGCGGAGCGGGGGCCTATGGCTACACCTTC. It codes for CASSGAGAYGYTF. This chain connects TRBV7-2 to TRBJ1-2, with D maybe TRBD1 (6 bases). CDR1 and CDR2 (germline): SGHTA, FQGNSA. V was pared by 5 bases and J by 4 bases, with 11 bases between. The CDR3 sequence is 13 residues long.

The chain joins TRBV14 to TRBJ2-1; 9 bases agree with TRBD1. This CDR3 has 12 residues. The V segment lost 4 bases and the J segment 14 bases; nucleotides outside the gene matches: 6. CDR1 and CDR2 (germline): SGHDN, FVKESK. Here the CDR3 reads CASSPTGGPEFF. CDR3 bases: TGTGCCAGCAGCCCAACAGGGGGCCCTGAGTTCTTC.

The chain employs TRBV7-8 and TRBJ2-7, with TRBD1 as a possible D gene (6 bases). CDR1 is SGHVS, CDR2 FQNEAQ, per germline. V gave up 1 base and J gave up 2 bases, with 12 bases separating them. This CDR3 is 15 amino acids long. The CDR3 spells CASSLGRDKAYEQYF. The CDR3 bases are TGTGCCAGCAGCTTAGGCCGGGACAAGGCCTACGAGCAGTACTTC.

The chain uses TRBV6-1 and TRBJ2-2; D gene ambiguous. V lost 2 bases and J 5 bases, leaving 9 bases between the germline ends. The CDR3 is 14 amino acids. From germline, CDR1 is MNHNS and CDR2 SASEGT. CDR3 sequence: CASSETPGTGELFF. The CDR3 DNA sequence: TGTGCCAGCAGTGAAACCCCGGGTACCGGGGAGCTGTTTTTT.

The chain combines TRBV7-2 with TRBJ1-6; D possibly corresponds to TRBD1 (6 bases). The CDR3 runs to 15 residues. V was clipped by 2 bases and J by 8 bases, with 13 bases between them. Per germline, CDR1 SGHTA and CDR2 FQGNSA. The CDR3 DNA is TGTGCCAGCAGCTTACGGCCAGGGGCGGATTCACCCCTCCACTTT. This gives the protein CASSLRPGADSPLHF.

The chain links TRBV5-1 to TRBJ1-1; D not certain. Between the trimmed V and J ends, which lost 2 bases and 7 bases, there was a span of 12 bases. This CDR3 has 13 amino acids. Looked up from germline, CDR1 is SGHRS and CDR2 is YFSETQ. The CDR3 here is CASSFSPAGEAFF. CDR3 DNA sequence: TGCGCCAGCAGCTTTTCCCCCGCCGGTGAAGCTTTCTTT.

The chain uses TRBV11-2 and TRBJ2-1; D perhaps matches TRBD1 (5 bases). The V gene lost 6 bases and the J gene lost 1 base, with 7 bases spanning the gap. The CDR3 has 13 amino acids. Germline lookup yields CDR1 SGHAT and CDR2 FQNNGV. The DNA for the CDR3 is TGTGCCAGCAGGCAGGGTTCCTACAATGAGCAGTTCTTC. Its protein is CASRQGSYNEQFF.

This clone was recorded only once. The rearrangement links TRBV12-5 to TRBJ2-3; TRBD1 might be the D (6 bases). Trimming cost V 7 bases and J 2 bases, with 19 bases left between them. The germline gives CDR1 LGHNT, CDR2 FRNRAP. The CDR3 loop spans 16 amino acids. The CDR3 spells CASVAPGQGSTDTQYF. CDR3 coding DNA: TGTGCTAGTGTCGCGCCGGGACAAGGTTCCACAGATACGCAGTATTTT. The full variable domain, rest sourced from reference TRBV12-5 and TRBJ2-3, is DARVTQTPRHKVTEMGQEVTMRCQPILGHNTVFWYRQTMMQGLELLAYFRNRAPLDDSGMPKDRFSAEMPDATLATLKIQPSEPRDSAVYFCASVAPGQGSTDTQYFGPGTRLTVL.

The rearrangement links TRBV20-1 to TRBJ2-1, with a possible D match to TRBD2 (6 bases). The CDR3 has 11 amino acids. Per the germline V gene, CDR1 is DFQATT and CDR2 is SNEGSKA (reference sequence). V lost 7 bases, J lost 5 bases, and 9 bases lay in between. In nucleotides, the CDR3 is TGCAGTGAGGAGGGAAACAATGAGCAGTTCTTC. This translates into CSEEGNNEQFF.

The V and J genes are TRBV7-9 and TRBJ1-2, with a weak D call TRBD1 (5 bases). The length of the CDR3 is 14 residues. V dropped 7 bases and J dropped 7 bases, with 19 bases sitting between them. Germline assignment: CDR1 SEHNR and CDR2 FQNEAQ (reference sequence). For the CDR3, the DNA is TGTGCCAGCAACGCCCATGAAGGGGAGGGTGGCTACACCTTC. Protein sequence: CASNAHEGEGGYTF.

The chain links TRBV16 to TRBJ2-7, with D possibly being TRBD1 (6 bases). The CDR3 loop spans 15 amino acids. V shed 0 bases and J shed 2 bases, with 11 bases lying between them. Per the germline V gene, CDR1 is KGHSY and CDR2 is FQNENV. The CDR3 sequence is CASSQSGQRPYEQYF. The DNA of the CDR3 is TGTGCCAGCAGCCAATCAGGACAGAGGCCCTACGAGCAGTACTTC.

The chain joins TRBV11-2 to TRBJ1-1; TRBD1 matches 10 bases. V lost 3 bases, J lost 4 bases, and 2 bases stayed unmatched. Germline CDR1 SGHAT, CDR2 FQNNGV. This CDR3 contains 14 residues. As DNA, the CDR3 is TGTGCCAGCAGCTTGGGACAGGGGAGCACTGAAGCTTTCTTT. Its translation: CASSLGQGSTEAFF.

The rearrangement joins TRBV6-2 or TRBV6-3 to TRBJ2-3; D possibly corresponds to TRBD2 (6 bases). Germline V gene data show CDR1 as MNHEY and CDR2 as SVGEGT. Trimming left V 5 bases short and J 3 bases short, with 12 bases between. The CDR3 contains 14 residues. CDR3 loop: CASSDLGGTDTQYF. Written as DNA, the CDR3 is TGTGCCAGCAGTGACTTGGGGGGAACAGATACGCAGTATTTT.

The chain carries TRBV24-1 and TRBJ2-1; a weak D match, TRBD1 (7 bases). The length of the CDR3 is 17 residues. V was cut by 4 bases and J by 3 bases, with 18 bases left in between. CDR1 and CDR2 (germline): KGHDR, SFDVKD. The CDR3 here is CATSDPRQGGNYNEQFF. The CDR3 bases are TGTGCCACCAGTGACCCTCGACAGGGAGGAAACTACAATGAGCAGTTCTTC.

CDR3 sequence: CASSLQVYGYTF. The CDR3 DNA is TGTGCCAGCAGTTTACAGGTCTATGGCTACACCTTC. V gene TRBV28 combines with J gene TRBJ1-2; the D is unclear. Trimming left V 2 bases short and J 4 bases short, with 5 bases between. The CDR3 is made up of 12 amino acids. CDR1 is MDHEN, CDR2 SYDVKM, per germline.

This clone showed up just once. This chain links TRBV5-1 with TRBJ2-5, with D maybe TRBD1 (5 bases). The CDR3 has 14 amino acids. Germline lookup yields CDR1 SGHRS and CDR2 YFSETQ. The germline V and J ends were trimmed by 3 bases and 1 base, with 10 bases remaining between them. This CDR3 reads CASSSTAAQETQYF. The CDR3 bases are TGCGCCAGCAGCTCGACAGCCGCCCAAGAGACCCAGTACTTC.

V usage is TRBV5-5 and J usage is TRBJ2-1; 10 nucleotides line up with TRBD2. Germline CDR1 and CDR2: SGHKS and YYEKEE (reference sequence). This CDR3 is 14 amino acids long. Trimming removed 5 bases from V and 2 bases from J; junction bases left unmatched: 1. CDR3 in amino acids: CASSGTSAYNEQFF. CDR3 coding DNA: TGTGCCAGCAGTGGGACTAGCGCCTACAATGAGCAGTTCTTC. Together with reference TRBV5-5 and TRBJ2-1, the CDR3 gives the full variable domain: DAGVTQSPTHLIKTRGQQVTLRCSPISGHKSVSWYQQVLGQGPQFIFQYYEKEERGRGNFPDRFSARQFPNYSSELNVNALLLGDSALYLCASSGTSAYNEQFFGPGTRLTVL.

The chain carries TRBV15 and TRBJ2-7; weak D call: TRBD1 (6 bases). Per the germline V gene, CDR1 is LNHNV and CDR2 is YYDKDF (reference sequence). This CDR3 comprises 18 residues. Between the trimmed V and J ends, which lost 4 bases and 1 base, there was a span of 23 bases. DNA for the CDR3: TGTGCCACCAGCACTTCCGGCTTAGGGGGATACGTTTCCTACGAGCAGTACTTC. This gives the protein CATSTSGLGGYVSYEQYF.

The chain links TRBV24-1 to TRBJ2-3; 11 nucleotides agree with TRBD1. The germline V gene encodes CDR1 KGHDR and CDR2 SFDVKD. V trimming: 7 bases; J trimming: 6 bases; junction bases outside the gene matches: 14. The CDR3 consists of 17 residues. Here the CDR3 DNA reads TGTGCCACCAGCCCTCAGGACAGGGGGCTGGCTTCGGATACGCAGTATTTT. Residues: CATSPQDRGLASDTQYF.